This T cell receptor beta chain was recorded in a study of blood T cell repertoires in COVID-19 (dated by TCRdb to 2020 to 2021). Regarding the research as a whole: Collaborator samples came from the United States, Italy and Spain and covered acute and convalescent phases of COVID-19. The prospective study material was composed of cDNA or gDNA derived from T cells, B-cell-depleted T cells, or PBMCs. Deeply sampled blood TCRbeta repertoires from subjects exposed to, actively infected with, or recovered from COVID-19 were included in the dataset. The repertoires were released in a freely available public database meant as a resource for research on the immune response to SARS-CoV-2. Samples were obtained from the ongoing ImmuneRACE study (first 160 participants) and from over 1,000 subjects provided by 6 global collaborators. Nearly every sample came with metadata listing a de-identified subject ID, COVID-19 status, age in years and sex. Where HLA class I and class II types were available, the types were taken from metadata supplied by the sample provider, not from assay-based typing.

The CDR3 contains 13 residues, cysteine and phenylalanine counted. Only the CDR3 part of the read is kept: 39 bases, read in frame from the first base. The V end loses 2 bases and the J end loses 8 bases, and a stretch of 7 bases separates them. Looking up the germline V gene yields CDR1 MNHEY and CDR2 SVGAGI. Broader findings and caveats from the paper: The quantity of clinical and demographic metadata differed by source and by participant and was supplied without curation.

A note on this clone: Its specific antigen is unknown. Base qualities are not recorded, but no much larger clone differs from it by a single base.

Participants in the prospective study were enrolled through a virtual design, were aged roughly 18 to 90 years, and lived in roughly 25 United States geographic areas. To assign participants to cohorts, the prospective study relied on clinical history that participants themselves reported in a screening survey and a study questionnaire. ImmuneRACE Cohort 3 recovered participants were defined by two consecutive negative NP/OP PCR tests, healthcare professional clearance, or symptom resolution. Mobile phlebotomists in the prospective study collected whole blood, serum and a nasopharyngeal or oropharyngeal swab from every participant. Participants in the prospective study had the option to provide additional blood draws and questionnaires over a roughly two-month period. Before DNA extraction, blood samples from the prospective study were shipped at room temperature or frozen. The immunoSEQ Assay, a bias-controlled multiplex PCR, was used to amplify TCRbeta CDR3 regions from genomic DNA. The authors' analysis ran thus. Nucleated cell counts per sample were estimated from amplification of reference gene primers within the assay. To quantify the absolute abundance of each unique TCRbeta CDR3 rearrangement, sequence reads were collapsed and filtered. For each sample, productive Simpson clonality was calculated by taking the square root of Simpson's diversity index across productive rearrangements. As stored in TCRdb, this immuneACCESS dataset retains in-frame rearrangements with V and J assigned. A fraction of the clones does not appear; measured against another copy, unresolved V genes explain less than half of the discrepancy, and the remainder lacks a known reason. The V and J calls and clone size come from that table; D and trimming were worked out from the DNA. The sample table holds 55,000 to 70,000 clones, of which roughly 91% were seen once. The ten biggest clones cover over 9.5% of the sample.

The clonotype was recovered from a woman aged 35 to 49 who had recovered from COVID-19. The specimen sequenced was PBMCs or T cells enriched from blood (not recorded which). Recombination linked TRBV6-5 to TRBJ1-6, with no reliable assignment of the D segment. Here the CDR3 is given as CASSYREDSPLHF. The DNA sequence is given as TGTGCCAGCAGTTACCGGGAGGATTCACCCCTCCACTTT.